Listed below are T cell receptor beta chains from one sample, sequenced in a study of T cell responses to AZD1222 COVID-19 vaccine. TCRdb's table, derived via immunoSEQ multiplex PCR, lists solely in-frame clones and lacks some. The repertoire has 140,000 or so clones, 88% of them found once; the top ten carry around 3.5%. Sequenced material: peripheral blood, taken on day 0 of AZD1222 vaccination. The receptor set was obtained from an adult in good health. Each CDR3 is given with its conserved first and last residue. D genes are given only for firm matches. Expanded clones get a size class; other rows say once, few or many, or leave the size out.

d_call: .; v_call: TRBV3-1/TRBV3-2; j_call: TRBJ1-1; clone_size: .; cdr3_nt: TGTGCCAGCAGCTTCGGTAGGGGCACTGAAGCTTTCTTT; cdr3_aa: CASSFGRGTEAFF
d_call: .; v_call: TRBV2; j_call: TRBJ2-3; clone_size: once; cdr3_nt: TGTGCCAGCAGTGATGGTTGGGCAGATACGCAGTATTTT; cdr3_aa: CASSDGWADTQYF
d_call: .; v_call: TRBV25-1; j_call: TRBJ1-2; clone_size: .; cdr3_nt: TGTGCCAGCTCCCGGGACGGATCTTCTTCTGGCTACACCTTC; cdr3_aa: CASSRDGSSSGYTF
d_call: TRBD2; v_call: TRBV20-1; j_call: TRBJ2-1; clone_size: .; cdr3_nt: TGCAGTGCTAGTCCTTGGGGGGGGTCCTACAATGAGCAGTTCTTC; cdr3_aa: CSASPWGGSYNEQFF
d_call: .; v_call: TRBV18; j_call: TRBJ2-2; clone_size: .; cdr3_nt: TGTGCCAGCTCACCACAGGGGAACACCGGGGAGCTGTTTTTT; cdr3_aa: CASSPQGNTGELFF
d_call: .; v_call: TRBV19; j_call: TRBJ1-6; clone_size: .; cdr3_nt: TGTGCCAGTAGTACCACAGAAAGCTCCTATAATTCACCCCTCCACTTT; cdr3_aa: CASSTTESSYNSPLHF
d_call: TRBD1; v_call: TRBV5-1; j_call: TRBJ2-3; clone_size: .; cdr3_nt: TGCGCCAGCAGCTTGGCCGGACAGGCGGCTGGAGATACGCAGTATTTT; cdr3_aa: CASSLAGQAAGDTQYF
d_call: .; v_call: TRBV3-1/TRBV3-2; j_call: TRBJ1-1; clone_size: .; cdr3_nt: TGTGCCAGCAGCCAATCAAGTACTGAAGCTTTCTTT; cdr3_aa: CASSQSSTEAFF
d_call: TRBD2; v_call: TRBV7-9; j_call: TRBJ2-2; clone_size: few; cdr3_nt: TGTGCCAGCAGCTTAGCGCAAATAGCGGGAACCGGGGAGCTGTTTTTT; cdr3_aa: CASSLAQIAGTGELFF
d_call: .; v_call: TRBV5-4; j_call: TRBJ2-7; clone_size: once; cdr3_nt: TGTGCCAGCAGCGATTACACCCGCACCTACGAGCAGTACTTC; cdr3_aa: CASSDYTRTYEQYF
d_call: .; v_call: TRBV29-1; j_call: TRBJ1-2; clone_size: .; cdr3_nt: TGCAGCGTTGATACCGGTTATGGCTACACCTTC; cdr3_aa: CSVDTGYGYTF
d_call: TRBD2; v_call: TRBV7-3; j_call: TRBJ2-1; clone_size: .; cdr3_nt: TGTGCCAGCAGCTTAGGTTCGGCCCTAGCGGGAGCCGCCCACTACAATGAGCAGTTCTTC; cdr3_aa: CASSLGSALAGAAHYNEQFF
d_call: TRBD2; v_call: TRBV7-2; j_call: TRBJ2-1; clone_size: .; cdr3_nt: TGTGCCAGCAGACTAGCGGGAGGAAATGAGCAGTTCTTC; cdr3_aa: CASRLAGGNEQFF
d_call: .; v_call: TRBV14; j_call: TRBJ1-2; clone_size: .; cdr3_nt: TGTGCCAGCAGCCAAGATCCCCGAGGGAACTATGGCTACACCTTC; cdr3_aa: CASSQDPRGNYGYTF
d_call: TRBD2; v_call: TRBV5-4; j_call: TRBJ2-3; clone_size: once; cdr3_nt: TGTGCCAGCAGCTCCGGGACTAGACCAGATACGCAGTATTTT; cdr3_aa: CASSSGTRPDTQYF
d_call: TRBD2; v_call: TRBV7-8; j_call: TRBJ2-1; clone_size: .; cdr3_nt: TGTGCCAGCAGCTTATGGACTAGCGGGAGGACGGCCTACAATGAGCAGTTCTTC; cdr3_aa: CASSLWTSGRTAYNEQFF
d_call: TRBD1; v_call: TRBV6-2/TRBV6-3; j_call: TRBJ2-6; clone_size: .; cdr3_nt: TGTGCCAGCAGTTACACCTTCGGGACAGGGGGCGATGGGGCCAACGTCCTGACTTTC; cdr3_aa: CASSYTFGTGGDGANVLTF
d_call: TRBD1; v_call: TRBV5-5; j_call: TRBJ1-5; clone_size: .; cdr3_nt: TGTGCCAGCAGCTTGGTGCCGGGACAGGGCAATCAGCCCCAGCATTTT; cdr3_aa: CASSLVPGQGNQPQHF
d_call: .; v_call: TRBV5-8; j_call: TRBJ1-2; clone_size: .; cdr3_nt: TGTGCCAGCAGCCCCGGGACAACCTACGGCTACACCTTC; cdr3_aa: CASSPGTTYGYTF
d_call: .; v_call: TRBV30; j_call: TRBJ1-1; clone_size: .; cdr3_nt: TGTGCCTGGAAGTCGGGGGCTGAAGCTTTCTTT; cdr3_aa: CAWKSGAEAFF
d_call: TRBD1; v_call: TRBV7-2; j_call: TRBJ1-2; clone_size: .; cdr3_nt: TGTGCCAGCAGCTTAGCGGCAGGGGGCGTTGGCTACACCTTC; cdr3_aa: CASSLAAGGVGYTF
d_call: TRBD1; v_call: TRBV6-2/TRBV6-3; j_call: TRBJ1-2; clone_size: .; cdr3_nt: TGTGCCAGCAGTTACTCGAATCCCCCGGGACAGTTCAACTATGGCTACACCTTC; cdr3_aa: CASSYSNPPGQFNYGYTF
d_call: .; v_call: TRBV12-3/TRBV12-4; j_call: TRBJ1-1; clone_size: .; cdr3_nt: TGTGCCAGCACCCTACAGGACACTGAAGCTTTCTTT; cdr3_aa: CASTLQDTEAFF
d_call: .; v_call: TRBV30; j_call: TRBJ2-1; clone_size: few; cdr3_nt: TGTGCCTCCAACGGCGATGAGGGAGGATACAATGAGCAGTTCTTC; cdr3_aa: CASNGDEGGYNEQFF
d_call: .; v_call: TRBV30; j_call: TRBJ1-1; clone_size: .; cdr3_nt: TGTGCCTGGAGGAGTCGGGACACTGAAGCTTTCTTT; cdr3_aa: CAWRSRDTEAFF
d_call: .; v_call: TRBV18; j_call: TRBJ2-5; clone_size: .; cdr3_nt: TGTGCCAGCTCACCCGATACCAAAGAGACCCAGTACTTC; cdr3_aa: CASSPDTKETQYF
d_call: .; v_call: TRBV30; j_call: TRBJ2-4; clone_size: .; cdr3_nt: TGTGCCTGGGGGCCCTCCAAAAACATTCAGTACTTC; cdr3_aa: CAWGPSKNIQYF
d_call: .; v_call: TRBV29-1; j_call: TRBJ2-1; clone_size: .; cdr3_nt: TGCAGCGTTGAACCTAGCCGGACTTTCTACAATGAGCAGTTCTTC; cdr3_aa: CSVEPSRTFYNEQFF
d_call: .; v_call: TRBV9; j_call: TRBJ2-2; clone_size: .; cdr3_nt: TGTGCCAGCGGACAGGGAATTTTAACGCCGGGACTACTGAACACCGGGGAGCTGTTTTTT; cdr3_aa: CASGQGILTPGLLNTGELFF
d_call: .; v_call: TRBV23-1; j_call: TRBJ1-2; clone_size: .; cdr3_nt: TGCGCCAGCAGTCAATGCAGGGCCACTAACTATGGCTACACCTTC; cdr3_aa: CASSQCRATNYGYTF
d_call: .; v_call: TRBV20-1; j_call: TRBJ2-7; clone_size: once; cdr3_nt: TGCAGTGCTAGCCCGACTGACGAGCAGTACTTC; cdr3_aa: CSASPTDEQYF
d_call: .; v_call: TRBV3-1/TRBV3-2; j_call: TRBJ2-2; clone_size: .; cdr3_nt: TGTGCCAGCAGCCAAGTAAGGCAGCAGTACACCGGGGAGCTGTTTTTT; cdr3_aa: CASSQVRQQYTGELFF